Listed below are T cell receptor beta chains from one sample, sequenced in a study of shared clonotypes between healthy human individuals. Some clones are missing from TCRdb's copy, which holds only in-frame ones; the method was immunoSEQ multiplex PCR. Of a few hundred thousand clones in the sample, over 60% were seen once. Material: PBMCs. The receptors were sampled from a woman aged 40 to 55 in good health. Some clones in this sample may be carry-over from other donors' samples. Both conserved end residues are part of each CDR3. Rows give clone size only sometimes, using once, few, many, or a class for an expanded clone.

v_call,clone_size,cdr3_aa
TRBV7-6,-,CASSSTSGRLGGELFF
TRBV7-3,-,CATATGYGTEAFF
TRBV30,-,CAWSYLHGELFF
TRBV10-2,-,CASTLGLHNEQFF
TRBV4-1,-,CASSRRDSPYEQYF
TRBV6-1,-,CASNRDRDYEQYF
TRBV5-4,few,CASNPGLAGSEQYF
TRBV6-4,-,CASSPAGRETEAFF
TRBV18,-,CASWERAETGELFF
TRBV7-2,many,CASSRGPLAVAFF
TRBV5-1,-,CASSLNGGIPSGANVLTF
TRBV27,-,CASRRQDRGFEQYF
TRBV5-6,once,CASSPLGGLEQYF
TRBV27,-,CASSLSKGTSSDTQYF
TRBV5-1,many,CASSQDNLNTGELFF
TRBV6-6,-,CASSFEGGRNTEAFF
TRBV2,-,CASSEERYEQYF
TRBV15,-,CATSRDLGFYGYTF
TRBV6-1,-,CASSEGTGSPRGVEKLFF
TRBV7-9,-,CASSRTSGATYEQYF
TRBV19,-,CASSSRRTGRDGYTF
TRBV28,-,CASSWGNYGYTF